This record concerns one TCR beta chain sequence. Some clones are missing from TCRdb's copy, which holds only in-frame ones; the method was immunoSEQ multiplex PCR. In the table there are about 170,000 clones, approximately 91% of which are singletons. The data were obtained in a study of control samples from healthy donors and cancer patients. Trimming cost V 6 bases and J 6 bases; bases outside gene matches: 3. The CDR3 runs to 13 residues. Per the germline V gene, CDR1 is MNHEY and CDR2 is SVGAGI. Sequenced material: blood. This rearrangement joins TRBV6-5 to TRBJ1-4; 8 nucleotides align to TRBD1. The TCR originated in a woman between 35 and 50 years old in good health. Here the CDR3 DNA reads TGTGCCAGCAGGACAGGGGAGGATGAAAAACTGTTTTTT. Translation gives CASRTGEDEKLFF.